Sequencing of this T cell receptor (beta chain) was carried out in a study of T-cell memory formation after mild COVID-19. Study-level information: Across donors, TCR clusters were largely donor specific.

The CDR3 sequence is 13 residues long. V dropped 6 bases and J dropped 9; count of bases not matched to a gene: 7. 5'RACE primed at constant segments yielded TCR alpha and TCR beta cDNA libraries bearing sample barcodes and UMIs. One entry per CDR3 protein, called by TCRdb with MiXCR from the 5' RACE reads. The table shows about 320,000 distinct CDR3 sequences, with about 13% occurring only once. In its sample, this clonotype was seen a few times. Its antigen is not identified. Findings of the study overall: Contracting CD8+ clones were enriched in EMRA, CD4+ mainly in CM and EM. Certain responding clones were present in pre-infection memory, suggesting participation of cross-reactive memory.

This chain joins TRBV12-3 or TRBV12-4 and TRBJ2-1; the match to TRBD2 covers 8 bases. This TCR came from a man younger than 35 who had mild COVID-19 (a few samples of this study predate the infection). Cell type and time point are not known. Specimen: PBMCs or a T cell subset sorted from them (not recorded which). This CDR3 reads CASSLTGGSEQFF. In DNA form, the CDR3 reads TGTGCCAGCAGCCTAACGGGGGGGTCTGAGCAGTTCTTC.